Presented here are 8 T cell receptor beta chains from one specimen sequenced in a study of T cell changes during pregnancy in multiple sclerosis. Profiling relied on immunoSEQ multiplex PCR, and the TCRdb table lists in-frame clones only, not all of them. The profile shows about 40,000 clones, roughly 90% of them singletons. Material: CD4+ T cells from peripheral blood mononuclear cells, obtained in the third trimester of pregnancy. The receptors shown here come from a female donor with multiple sclerosis, enrolled in a pregnancy study.

The CDR3 sequence is CASSLPGTGRKETQYF. The CDR3 bases are TGTGCCAGCAGCTTGCCCGGGACAGGGAGGAAAGAGACCCAGTACTTC. V is TRBV5-5 and J is TRBJ2-5; 9 bases line up with TRBD1. V lost 1 base, J lost 3 bases, and 7 bases stayed unmatched. Germline CDR1 is SGHKS and CDR2 is YYEKEE (reference sequence). The CDR3 totals 16 residues.

This chain uses TRBV13 with TRBJ2-7; 12 bases are shared with TRBD1. Germline loops: CDR1 PRHDT, CDR2 FYEKMQ (reference sequence). The CDR3 contains 14 residues. V shed 5 bases and J 3 bases; nucleotides not matched to a gene: 2. CDR3 nucleotides: TGTGCCAGCAGCGGGACAGGGGGCTTCTACGAGCAGTACTTC. Its translation: CASSGTGGFYEQYF.

This rearrangement joins TRBV5-1 to TRBJ2-7; 7 bases fit TRBD2. V was pared by 4 bases and J by 4 bases, with 5 bases of the junction left unmatched. The V gene's germline CDR1 is SGHRS and CDR2 YFSETQ. CDR3 length: 13 residues. The CDR3 spells CASSVEGLYEQYF. The CDR3 region has the DNA TGCGCCAGCAGCGTCGAGGGACTATACGAGCAGTACTTC.

J is TRBJ1-1 and V is TRBV5-1; 7 bases match TRBD1. J gave up 7 bases and V 4 bases, and 7 bases lay outside the gene matches. The germline V gene encodes CDR1 SGHRS and CDR2 YFSETQ. CDR3 length: 13 amino acids. CDR3 residues: CASSPGTDNEAFF. For the CDR3, the DNA is TGCGCCAGCAGCCCCGGGACAGACAATGAAGCTTTCTTT.

This clone was picked up a small number of times. The chain employs TRBV15 and TRBJ1-1; no firm D call. V lost 1 base, J lost 5 bases, and 11 bases lay in between. This CDR3 has 14 amino acids. CDR1 and CDR2 from the germline V gene are LNHNV and YYDKDF (reference sequence). CDR3 residues: CATSRAGTATEAFF. The CDR3 nucleotides read TGTGCCACCAGCAGAGCAGGCACGGCGACTGAAGCTTTCTTT.

The chain employs TRBV6-6 and TRBJ2-5; D is perhaps TRBD1 (6 bases). The CDR3 is 13 residues long. Germline CDR1 is MNHNY and CDR2 is SVGAGI (reference sequence). Trimming removed 6 bases from V and 1 base from J, with 9 bases in between. The CDR3 DNA is TGTGCCAGCAGGACAGGTGCCCAAGAGACCCAGTACTTC. As protein: CASRTGAQETQYF.

The gene calls are TRBV27 and TRBJ2-1; possible D gene TRBD2, 6 bases. V was pared by 7 bases and J by 3 bases, with 10 bases between. Germline-derived CDR1 and CDR2 are MNHEY and SMNVEV (reference sequence). The CDR3 is 13 residues long. The CDR3 region has the DNA TGTGCCAGCATGGGGACTGTCTACAATGAGCAGTTCTTC. It codes for CASMGTVYNEQFF.

The V and J genes are TRBV5-6 and TRBJ2-1; no clear D gene. Trimming cost V 4 bases and J 0 bases, with 11 bases left between them. Germline CDR1 is SGHDT and CDR2 is YYEEEE. CDR3 length: 15 amino acids. The CDR3 nucleotides are TGTGCCAGCAGCCCCTACTCGAGCTCCTACAATGAGCAGTTCTTC. This gives the protein CASSPYSSSYNEQFF.